These T cell receptor beta chains were read from a single sample in a study of human T cells and chemical hapten exposure. TCRdb re-analysed the RACE reads in MiXCR, keeping a single row per CDR3 protein. Of about 190,000 distinct CDR3 sequences in the sample, roughly a quarter are singletons; the top ten hold 2% to 2.5%. This material consisted of whole blood, taken in connection with sensitization to the hapten diphenylcyclopropenone (DPC). These receptors were taken from a woman aged 40 to 50 with alopecia areata. Some clones in this sample may be carry-over from other donors' samples. CDR3s include the opening cysteine and the closing phenylalanine or tryptophan. The D gene is left open where the match is weak. The listing skips clone size in some rows; elsewhere it reads once, few, many or a size class.

v_gene	d_gene	j_gene	abundance	CDR3aa	CDR3nt
TRBV7-9	.	TRBJ1-2	few	CASSPSRDTVGGYTF	TGTGCCAGCAGCCCCTCCCGGGACACCGTCGGTGGCTACACCTTC
TRBV7-9	.	TRBJ2-4	once	CASSLQGILSIQYF	TGTGCCAGCAGCTTACAGGGTATTTTGTCCATTCAGTACTTC
TRBV28	TRBD2	TRBJ2-3	.	CASSPRFGTSDSTDTQYF	TGTGCCAGCAGTCCCCGGTTTGGAACTAGCGACAGCACAGATACGCAGTATTTT
TRBV29-1	.	TRBJ2-1	.	CSVVVQREQFF	TGCAGCGTTGTTGTCCAGCGGGAGCAGTTCTTC
TRBV6-5	.	TRBJ1-1	.	CASSYSVGSTEAFF	TGTGCCAGCAGTTACTCGGTCGGGAGCACTGAAGCTTTCTTT
TRBV7-2	.	TRBJ1-1	.	CASSRGHANTEAFF	TGTGCCAGCAGCCGGGGACACGCGAACACTGAAGCTTTCTTT
TRBV7-9	.	TRBJ2-2	.	CASSLIGELFF	TGTGCCAGCAGCTTAATCGGGGAGCTGTTTTTT
TRBV20-1	TRBD1	TRBJ2-5	.	CSLRGGTGAPRETQYF	TGCAGCCTAAGAGGTGGGACAGGGGCTCCGAGGGAGACCCAGTACTTC
TRBV28	TRBD2	TRBJ2-1	few	CASSLLGRGRGEQFF	TGTGCCAGCAGTTTATTGGGGAGGGGTAGAGGGGAGCAGTTCTTC
TRBV4-2	.	TRBJ1-1	.	CASSQDRREAFF	TGTGCCAGCAGCCAAGACCGTCGGGAAGCTTTCTTT
TRBV20-1	.	TRBJ2-1	.	CSAWAADNEQFF	TGCAGTGCTTGGGCCGCCGACAATGAGCAGTTCTTC
TRBV28	TRBD1	TRBJ1-2	.	CASSLGTGGYDYGYTF	TGTGCCAGCAGTTTAGGCACAGGGGGATATGACTATGGCTACACCTTC
TRBV3-1	.	TRBJ1-2	few	CASSQLTTNGYTF	TGTGCCAGCAGCCAACTGACGACAAACGGCTACACCTTC
TRBV29-1	.	TRBJ2-1	few	CSAGRGRNYNEQFF	TGCAGCGCCGGACGGGGCAGAAACTACAATGAGCAGTTCTTC
TRBV28	TRBD2	TRBJ2-3	.	CASSLASSGKTDTQYF	TGTGCCAGCAGTTTAGCGTCTAGCGGGAAGACAGATACGCAGTATTTT
TRBV20-1	.	TRBJ2-1	few	CSASGGPGSYNEQFF	TGCAGTGCTAGCGGGGGCCCCGGGTCCTACAATGAGCAGTTCTTC
TRBV6-5	.	TRBJ1-5	.	CASSTQGQPQHF	TGTGCCAGCAGTACCCAGGGTCAGCCCCAGCATTTT
TRBV6-5	.	TRBJ1-1	.	CASSYSEGSEAFF	TGTGCCAGCAGTTACTCGGAAGGTTCTGAAGCTTTCTTT
TRBV7-2	.	TRBJ1-1	once	CASSLVAGRVNTEAFF	TGTGCCAGCAGCTTAGTAGCGGGCAGGGTGAACACTGAAGCTTTCTTT
TRBV10-3	.	TRBJ2-5	.	CAISGGTLQETQYF	TGTGCCATCAGTGGGGGGACCCTCCAAGAGACCCAGTACTTC
TRBV12-3/TRBV12-4	.	TRBJ2-7	many	CASSLGPQSYEQYF	TGTGCCAGCAGTTTGGGCCCCCAATCCTACGAGCAGTACTTC
TRBV4-3	.	TRBJ1-5	.	CASTIPRMGNQPQHF	TGCGCCAGCACCATCCCGAGGATGGGCAATCAGCCCCAGCATTTT